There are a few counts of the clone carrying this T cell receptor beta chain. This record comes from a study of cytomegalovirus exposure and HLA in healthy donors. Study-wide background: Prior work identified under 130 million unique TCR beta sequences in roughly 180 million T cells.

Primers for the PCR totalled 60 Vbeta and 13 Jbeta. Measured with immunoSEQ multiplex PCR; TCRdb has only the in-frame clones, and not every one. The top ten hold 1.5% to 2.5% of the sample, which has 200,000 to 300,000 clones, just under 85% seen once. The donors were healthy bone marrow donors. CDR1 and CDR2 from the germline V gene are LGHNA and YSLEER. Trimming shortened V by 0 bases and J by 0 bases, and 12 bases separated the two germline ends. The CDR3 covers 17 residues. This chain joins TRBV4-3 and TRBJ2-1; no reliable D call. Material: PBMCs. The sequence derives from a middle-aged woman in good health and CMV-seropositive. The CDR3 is CASSQETARSSYNEQFF. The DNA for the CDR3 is TGCGCCAGCAGCCAAGAAACGGCGCGGAGCTCCTACAATGAGCAGTTCTTC.